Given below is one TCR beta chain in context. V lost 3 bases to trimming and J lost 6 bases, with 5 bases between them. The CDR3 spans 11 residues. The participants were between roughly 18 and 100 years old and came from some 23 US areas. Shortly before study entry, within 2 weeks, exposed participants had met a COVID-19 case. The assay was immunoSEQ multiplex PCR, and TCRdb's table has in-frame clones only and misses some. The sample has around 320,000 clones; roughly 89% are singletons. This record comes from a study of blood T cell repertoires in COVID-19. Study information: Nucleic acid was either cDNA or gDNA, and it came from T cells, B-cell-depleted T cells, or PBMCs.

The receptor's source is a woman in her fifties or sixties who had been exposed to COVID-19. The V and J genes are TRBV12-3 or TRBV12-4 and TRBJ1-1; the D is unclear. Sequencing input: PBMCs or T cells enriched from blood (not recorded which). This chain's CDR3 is CASSFRAEAFF. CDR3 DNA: TGTGCCAGCAGTTTCCGAGCTGAAGCTTTCTTT.